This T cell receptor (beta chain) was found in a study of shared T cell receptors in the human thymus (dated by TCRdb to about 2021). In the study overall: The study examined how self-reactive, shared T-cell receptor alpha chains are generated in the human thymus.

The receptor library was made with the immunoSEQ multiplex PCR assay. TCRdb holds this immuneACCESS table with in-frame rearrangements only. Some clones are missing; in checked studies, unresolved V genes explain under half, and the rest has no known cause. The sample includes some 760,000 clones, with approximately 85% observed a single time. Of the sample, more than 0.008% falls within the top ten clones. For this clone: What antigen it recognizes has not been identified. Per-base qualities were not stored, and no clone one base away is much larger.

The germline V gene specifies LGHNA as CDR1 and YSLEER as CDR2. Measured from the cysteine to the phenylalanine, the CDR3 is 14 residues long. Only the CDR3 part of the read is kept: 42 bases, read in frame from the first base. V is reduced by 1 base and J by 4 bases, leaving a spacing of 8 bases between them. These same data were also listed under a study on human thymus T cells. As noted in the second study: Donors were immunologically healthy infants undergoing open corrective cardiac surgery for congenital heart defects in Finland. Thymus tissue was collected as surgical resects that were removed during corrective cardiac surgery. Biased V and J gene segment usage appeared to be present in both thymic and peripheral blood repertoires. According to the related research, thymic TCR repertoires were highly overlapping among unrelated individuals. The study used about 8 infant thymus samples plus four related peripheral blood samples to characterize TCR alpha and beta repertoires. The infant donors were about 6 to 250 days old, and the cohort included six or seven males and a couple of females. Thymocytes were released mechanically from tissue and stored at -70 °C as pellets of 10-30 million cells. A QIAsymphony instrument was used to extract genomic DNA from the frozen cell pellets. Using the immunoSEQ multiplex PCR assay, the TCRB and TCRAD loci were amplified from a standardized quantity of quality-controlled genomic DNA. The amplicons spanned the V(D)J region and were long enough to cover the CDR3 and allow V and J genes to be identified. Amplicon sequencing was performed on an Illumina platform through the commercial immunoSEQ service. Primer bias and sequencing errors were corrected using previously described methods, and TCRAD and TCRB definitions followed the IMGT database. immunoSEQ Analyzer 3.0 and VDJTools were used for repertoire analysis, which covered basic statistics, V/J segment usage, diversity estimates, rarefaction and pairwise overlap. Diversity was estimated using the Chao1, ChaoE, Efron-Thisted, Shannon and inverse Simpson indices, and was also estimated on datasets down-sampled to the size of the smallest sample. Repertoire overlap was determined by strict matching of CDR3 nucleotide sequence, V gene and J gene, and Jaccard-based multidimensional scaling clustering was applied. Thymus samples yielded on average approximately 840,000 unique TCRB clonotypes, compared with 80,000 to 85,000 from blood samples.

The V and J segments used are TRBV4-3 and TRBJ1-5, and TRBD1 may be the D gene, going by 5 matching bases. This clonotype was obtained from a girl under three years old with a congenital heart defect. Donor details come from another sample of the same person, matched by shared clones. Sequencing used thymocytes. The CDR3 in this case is CASSQVKGNQPQHF. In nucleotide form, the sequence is TGCGCCAGCAGCCAAGTTAAGGGGAATCAGCCCCAGCATTTT.